The 10 T cell receptor beta chains below were found in one sample sequenced in a study of blood T cells in healthy people across ages. A sample-barcoded 5' primer and a J-beta primer mix were used in a second PCR of about 7 to 12 cycles. One entry per CDR3 protein, called by TCRdb with MiXCR from the 5' RACE reads. The sample consists of some 1,800,000 distinct CDR3 sequences, about 39% of them appearing once. Sequencing was done on a sample of blood. These receptors were obtained from a human donor in good health.

This clonotype was observed at least ten times. The V gene is TRBV6-5, the J gene TRBJ1-2; the D gene is possibly TRBD1 (5 bases). CDR1 and CDR2 (germline): MNHEY, SVGAGI. With 5 bases removed from V and 1 base from J, the gap between germline ends came to 8 bases. The CDR3 length is 13 residues. CDR3 in amino acids: CASSPGNNYGYTF. The DNA for the CDR3 is TGTGCCAGCAGTCCAGGGAATAACTATGGCTACACCTTC.

The chain recombines TRBV7-2 with TRBJ2-1; 11 bases match TRBD2. The CDR3 contains 16 residues. V lost 5 bases to trimming and J lost 7 bases; unmatched junction nucleotides: 10. CDR1 SGHTA and CDR2 FQGNSA come from the germline V gene. For the CDR3, the DNA is TGTGCCAGCAGCCGATCTAGCGGGGGGTTGGGAAATGAGCAGTTCTTC. The encoded protein is CASSRSSGGLGNEQFF. Using reference TRBV7-2 and TRBJ2-1 for the parts outside the CDR3, the full variable domain is GAGVSQSPSNKVTEKGKDVELRCDPISGHTALYWYRQSLGQGLEFLIYFQGNSAPDKSGLPSDRFSAERTGGSVSTLTIQRTQQEDSAVYLCASSRSSGGLGNEQFFGPGTRLTVL.

This clonotype has just a few counts. The gene calls are TRBV20-1 and TRBJ2-1; D unresolved. This CDR3 region has 14 residues. The V and J ends lost 0 bases and 6 bases respectively, with 12 bases between them. Germline V gene data show CDR1 as DFQATT and CDR2 as SNEGSKA (reference sequence). CDR3 nucleotide sequence: TGCAGTGCTAGAGATACTCTGGGATGCAATGAGCAGTTCTTC. Translating gives CSARDTLGCNEQFF.

J is TRBJ2-5 and V is TRBV20-1; D is uncertain. The J call is doubtful: the DNA matches TRBJ2-7 better. From germline, CDR1 is DFQATT and CDR2 SNEGSKA (reference sequence). This CDR3 region has 14 residues. CDR3 loop: CSARDPEYIYEQYF. The CDR3 DNA follows: TGCAGTGCTAGAGATCCGGAGTATATCTACGAGCAGTACTTC.

The chain uses TRBV6-6 and TRBJ2-2; TRBD1 agrees at 7 bases. V was clipped by 6 bases and J by 7 bases; unmatched bases: 5. Germline V gene lookup returns CDR1 MNHNY and CDR2 SVGAGI (reference sequence). The CDR3 is 13 amino acids. The CDR3 coding sequence is TGTGCCAGCAGGCTACAGGGGTACGGGGAGCTGTTTTTT. As protein: CASRLQGYGELFF.

This clonotype was seen a few times. J is TRBJ1-5 and V is TRBV12-3 or TRBV12-4; tentative D call: TRBD1 (5 bases). The CDR3 extends over 14 amino acids. Trimming took off 6 bases at V and 3 bases at J, with 12 bases between the two ends. The CDR3 loop reads CASSSDSPNQPQHF. Written as DNA, the CDR3 is TGTGCCAGCAGCTCCGACAGCCCCAATCAGCCCCAGCATTTT.

Of note for this clonotype: Since a much larger clone is just one base distant, this may be a read error. V is TRBV20-1 and J is TRBJ1-2, with D unclear. Germline-derived CDR1 and CDR2 are DFQATT and SNEGSKA (reference sequence). Trimming left V 2 bases short and J 6 bases short, with 19 bases between. The length of the CDR3 is 15 residues. In nucleotides, the CDR3 is TGCAGTGCTAGACTAATAGATGGCTTCGGGAATGGCTACACCTTC. Translation gives CSARLIDGFGNGYTF.

The chain carries TRBV6-2 or TRBV6-3 and TRBJ2-1; D could derive from TRBD1 or TRBD2 (6 bases each). The CDR3 is made up of 16 amino acids. V was clipped by 7 bases and J by 0 bases, with 16 bases between them. Germline V gene lookup returns CDR1 MNHEY and CDR2 SVGEGT. The CDR3 coding sequence is TGTGCCAGCACCGCGTGGGGGGACAACTCCTACAATGAGCAGTTCTTC. It codes for CASTAWGDNSYNEQFF.

This chain connects TRBV9 to TRBJ2-5, with TRBD2 matching over 9 bases. The V gene end was trimmed by 0 bases and the J gene end by 2 bases; junction bases not matched to a gene: 8. The CDR3 sequence is 17 residues long. Germline values: CDR1 SGDLS, CDR2 YYNGEE. CDR3 coding DNA: TGTGCCAGCAGCGTAGGAGTAAAGCGGGGGGCGCAAGAGACCCAGTACTTC. This encodes CASSVGVKRGAQETQYF.

This clonotype occurred a few times. At one of its ends the junction is not consistent with the germline gene, which may arise from a read error. V usage is TRBV20-1 and J usage is TRBJ2-5, with 12 bases matching TRBD2. Germline V lookup: CDR1 DFQATT, CDR2 SNEGSKA (reference sequence). The CDR3 contains 15 residues. CDR3 region: CSARLLAGGGETQYF. CDR3 sequence (DNA): TGCAGTGCTAGACTACTAGCGGGGGGTGGAGAGACTCAGTACTTC.